The 21 T cell receptor beta chains presented below share a single source sample, sequenced in a study of cytomegalovirus exposure and HLA in healthy donors. TCRdb's copy holds only in-frame clones and misses some; the assay was immunoSEQ multiplex PCR. This sample has 30,000 to 40,000 clones; over 80% occur once, and the top ten carry 2.5% to 4%. The material sequenced was PBMCs. Receptors were obtained from a man in his late teens or twenties in good health and CMV-seronegative.

The J gene is TRBJ1-1, the V gene TRBV6-5, with 8 bases aligning to TRBD1. This CDR3 comprises 15 residues. The V segment lost 4 bases and the J segment 0 bases; nucleotides outside the gene matches: 4. Per germline, CDR1 MNHEY and CDR2 SVGAGI. This CDR3 is CASSWTGRMNTEAFF. As DNA, the CDR3 is TGTGCCAGCAGTTGGACAGGGAGGATGAACACTGAAGCTTTCTTT.

V and J are TRBV7-6 and TRBJ2-7; D might be TRBD2 (6 bases). The V end lost 1 base, the J end lost 0 bases, and 10 bases lay between the germline ends. This CDR3 has 15 amino acids. Per the germline V gene, CDR1 is SGHVS and CDR2 is FNYEAQ. CDR3 in DNA: TGTGCCAGCAGCTTAGGCGGGGATAACTCCTACGAGCAGTACTTC. Translating gives CASSLGGDNSYEQYF. The full variable domain, rest sourced from reference TRBV7-6 and TRBJ2-7, is GAGVSQSPRYKVTKRGQDVALRCDPISGHVSLYWYRQALGQGPEFLTYFNYEAQQDKSGLPNDRFSAERPEGSISTLTIQRTEQRDSAMYRCASSLGGDNSYEQYFGPGTRLTVT.

The CDR3, as DNA: TGTGCCAGCAGGAGGGGACAAAGCACCGGGGAGCTGTTTTTT. Translation gives CASRRGQSTGELFF. The chain combines TRBV9 with TRBJ2-2, with a tentative D call TRBD1 (6 bases). Germline V gene data show CDR1 as SGDLS and CDR2 as YYNGEE. V lost 5 bases to trimming and J lost 4 bases, with 12 bases between them. This CDR3 region has 14 residues.

CDR3 DNA sequence: TGTGCCAGCTCACCACCGACAGGGGGGGATGGCTACACCTTC. Translating gives CASSPPTGGDGYTF. The genes are TRBV18 and TRBJ1-2, with TRBD1 matching 9 bases. The CDR3 has 14 amino acids. V was clipped by 0 bases and J by 6 bases; unmatched bases: 2. From germline, CDR1 is KGHSH and CDR2 LQKENI.

V is TRBV18 and J is TRBJ2-5; a weak D match, TRBD2 (7 bases). V was cut by 2 bases and J by 4 bases, with 11 bases left in between. This CDR3 contains 14 residues. CDR1 is KGHSH and CDR2 is LQKENI in the germline V gene. CDR3: CASSPGGGAETQYF. For the CDR3, the DNA is TGTGCCAGCTCACCAGGGGGGGGCGCAGAGACCCAGTACTTC.

This chain links TRBV19 with TRBJ1-1; D may be TRBD1 (5 bases). V shed 7 bases and J shed 8 bases, with 11 bases lying between them. CDR1 LNHDA and CDR2 SQIVND come from the germline V gene (reference sequence). There are 11 residues in the CDR3. CDR3: CASIGTYEAFF. The CDR3 nucleotides read TGTGCCAGTATCGGGACTTACGAAGCTTTCTTT.

CDR3 in DNA: TGTGCCAGCAGCCTCTCGGTCGGGGGAAACAATCAGCCCCAGCATTTT. Amino acids: CASSLSVGGNNQPQHF. The rearrangement uses TRBV7-9 and TRBJ1-5, with D maybe TRBD1 (5 bases). Germline-derived CDR1 and CDR2 are SEHNR and FQNEAQ (reference sequence). CDR3 size: 16 residues. Trimming took 5 bases from V and 3 from J, leaving 17 bases between them.

The chain couples TRBV27 to TRBJ2-7; D perhaps matches TRBD2 (7 bases). V gave up 8 bases and J gave up 6 bases, with 14 bases separating them. This CDR3 region has 12 residues. CDR1 and CDR2 (germline): MNHEY, SMNVEV (reference sequence). This CDR3 is CASGGRECEQYF. The CDR3 DNA is TGTGCCAGCGGGGGGCGGGAGTGCGAGCAGTACTTC.

This clone was seen a single time. The V and J genes are TRBV6-6 and TRBJ1-1, with no clear D. This CDR3 has 15 amino acids. From germline, CDR1 is MNHNY and CDR2 SVGAGI (reference sequence). The V end lost 0 bases, the J end lost 1 base, and 9 bases lay between the germline ends. The CDR3 nucleotides are TGTGCCAGCAGTTACTCGAATCCGAGGAACACTGAAGCTTTCTTT. This codes for CASSYSNPRNTEAFF.

This chain connects TRBV6-6 to TRBJ2-1; the match to TRBD2 covers 12 bases. The germline gives CDR1 MNHNY, CDR2 SVGAGI (reference sequence). V lost 6 bases and J lost 5; bases outside the gene matches: 5. CDR3 length equals 15 residues. The chain's CDR3 is CASRRGLAGNNEQFF. CDR3 in DNA: TGTGCCAGCAGACGCGGACTAGCGGGGAACAATGAGCAGTTCTTC.

The chain joins TRBV7-2 to TRBJ1-5, with D possibly matching TRBD1 (6 bases). The germline CDR1 and CDR2 sequences are SGHTA and FQGNSA. The V end was cut by 5 bases, the J end by 5 bases, with 19 bases between. This CDR3 spans 16 amino acids. CDR3 protein: CASSPSLQGLDQPQHF. Here the CDR3 DNA reads TGTGCCAGCAGCCCATCATTACAGGGATTGGATCAGCCCCAGCATTTT.

The J gene is TRBJ2-5, the V gene TRBV5-4, with TRBD2 identical over 8 bases. The CDR3 runs 13 residues. Germline loops: CDR1 SGHNT, CDR2 YYREEE (reference sequence). V trimming: 7 bases; J trimming: 5 bases; junction bases outside the gene matches: 7. The CDR3 loop is CASREAGAETQYF. As DNA, the CDR3 is TGTGCCAGCCGCGAAGCGGGGGCTGAGACCCAGTACTTC.

The rearrangement links TRBV5-1 to TRBJ2-7; tentative D call: TRBD2 (6 bases). V was pared by 4 bases and J by 3 bases, with 11 bases between. Germline values: CDR1 SGHRS, CDR2 YFSETQ. The CDR3 sequence is 13 residues long. CDR3 in amino acids: CASSPSGGYEQYF. DNA for the CDR3: TGCGCCAGCAGCCCGTCCGGGGGCTACGAGCAGTACTTC. The full variable domain, in which reference TRBV5-1 and TRBJ2-7 provide the parts outside the CDR3, is KAGVTQTPRYLIKTRGQQVTLSCSPISGHRSVSWYQQTPGQGLQFLFEYFSETQRNKGNFPGRFSGRQFSNSRSEMNVSTLELGDSALYLCASSPSGGYEQYFGPGTRLTVT.

The gene calls are TRBV9 and TRBJ2-2; D not certain. CDR3 length: 13 residues. V was pared by 4 bases and J by 0 bases, with 4 bases between. From germline, CDR1 is SGDLS and CDR2 YYNGEE. In DNA form, the CDR3 reads TGTGCCAGCAGCCTCTCGAACACCGGGGAGCTGTTTTTT. It codes for CASSLSNTGELFF.

J is TRBJ2-3 and V is TRBV27, with D unresolved. CDR3 size: 15 residues. V dropped 2 bases and J dropped 1 base, with 10 bases sitting between them. Germline V gene lookup returns CDR1 MNHEY and CDR2 SMNVEV (reference sequence). The CDR3 reads CASSLLSLGTDTQYF. CDR3 sequence (DNA): TGTGCCAGCAGTTTACTATCGCTAGGCACAGATACGCAGTATTTT.

The chain combines TRBV15 with TRBJ2-7; D might be TRBD1 (6 bases). Between the trimmed V and J ends, which lost 0 bases and 2 bases, there was a span of 11 bases. The CDR3 consists of 15 residues. The germline V gene has CDR1 LNHNV and CDR2 YYDKDF (reference sequence). The CDR3 reads CATSRDRGPTYEQYF. The CDR3, as DNA: TGTGCCACCAGCAGAGACAGGGGCCCGACCTACGAGCAGTACTTC.

This clone was seen only once. This chain joins TRBV5-1 and TRBJ1-1, with 7 bases that match TRBD1. This CDR3 spans 16 amino acids. From germline, CDR1 is SGHRS and CDR2 YFSETQ. V trimming: 0 bases; J trimming: 1 base; junction bases outside the gene matches: 6. CDR3 coding DNA: TGCGCCAGCAGCTTGGCCAGGGGGGTGGGGAACACTGAAGCTTTCTTT. Translated, it gives CASSLARGVGNTEAFF.

The V and J genes are TRBV5-6 and TRBJ1-2; D perhaps matches TRBD1 (6 bases). This CDR3 has 13 residues. Germline lookup yields CDR1 SGHDT and CDR2 YYEEEE. V was pared by 4 bases and J by 2 bases, with 9 bases between. The CDR3 region is CASSPGTNYGYTF. CDR3 DNA: TGTGCCAGCAGCCCCGGGACAAACTATGGCTACACCTTC.

The chain is built from TRBV6-5 and TRBJ2-5; the match to TRBD1 covers 8 bases. The ends lost 6 bases at V and 3 bases at J; junction bases unmatched: 6. The CDR3 totals 14 residues. Germline assignment: CDR1 MNHEY and CDR2 SVGAGI. The DNA of the CDR3 is TGTGCCAGCAGGTATACAGGGGGAGAAGAGACCCAGTACTTC. Translating it yields CASRYTGGEETQYF.

This chain joins TRBV11-1 and TRBJ2-1, with D maybe TRBD2 (5 bases). Germline V CDR1 and CDR2: SGHAT, FQDESV (reference sequence). This CDR3 is 16 amino acids long. The V end was cut by 1 base, the J end by 0 bases, with 10 bases between. The CDR3 DNA reads TGTGCCAGCAGCTTAGTAACTAGAAGCTCCTACAATGAGCAGTTCTTC. This translates into CASSLVTRSSYNEQFF.

Comment on this clone: The junction shows a germline mismatch at one end, possibly a read error. The V call is TRBV5-1, the J call TRBJ2-1, with TRBD2 matching over 10 bases. The CDR3 runs 19 residues. Germline V gene sequence: CDR1 SGHRS, CDR2 YFSETQ. The CDR3 spells CASSYEPPPGTSDDNAQFF. The CDR3 coding sequence is TGCGCCAGCAGTTACGAACCCCCGCCCGGGACTAGCGACGACAATGCGCAGTTCTTC.